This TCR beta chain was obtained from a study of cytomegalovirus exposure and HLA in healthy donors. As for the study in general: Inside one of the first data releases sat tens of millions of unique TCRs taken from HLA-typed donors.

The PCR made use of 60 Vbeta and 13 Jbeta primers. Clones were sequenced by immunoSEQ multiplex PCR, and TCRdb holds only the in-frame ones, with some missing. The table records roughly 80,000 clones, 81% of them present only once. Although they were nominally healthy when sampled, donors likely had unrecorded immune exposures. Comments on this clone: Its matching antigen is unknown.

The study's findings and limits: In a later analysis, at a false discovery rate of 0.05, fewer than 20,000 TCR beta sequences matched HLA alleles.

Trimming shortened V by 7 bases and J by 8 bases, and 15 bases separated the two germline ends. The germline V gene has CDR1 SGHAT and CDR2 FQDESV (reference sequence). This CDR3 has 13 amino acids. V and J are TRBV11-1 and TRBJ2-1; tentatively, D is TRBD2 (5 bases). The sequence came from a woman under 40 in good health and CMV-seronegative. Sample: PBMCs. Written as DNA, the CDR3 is TGTGCCAGCATTAGTGACGGGAAGCATGAGCAGTTCTTC. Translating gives CASISDGKHEQFF. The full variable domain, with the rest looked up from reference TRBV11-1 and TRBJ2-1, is EAEVAQSPRYKITEKSQAVAFWCDPISGHATLYWYRQILGQGPELLVQFQDESVVDDSQLPKDRFSAERLKGVDSTLKIQPAELGDSAMYLCASISDGKHEQFFGPGTRLTVL.